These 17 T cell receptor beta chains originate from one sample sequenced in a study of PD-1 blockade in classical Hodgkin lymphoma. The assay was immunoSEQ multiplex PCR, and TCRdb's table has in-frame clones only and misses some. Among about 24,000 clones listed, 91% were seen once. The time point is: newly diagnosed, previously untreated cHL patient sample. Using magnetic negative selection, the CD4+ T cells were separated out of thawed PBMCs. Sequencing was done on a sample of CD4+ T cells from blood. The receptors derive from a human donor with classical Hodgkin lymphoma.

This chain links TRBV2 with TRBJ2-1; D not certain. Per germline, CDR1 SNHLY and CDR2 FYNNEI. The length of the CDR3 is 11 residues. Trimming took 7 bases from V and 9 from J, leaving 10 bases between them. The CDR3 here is CASIALSEQFF. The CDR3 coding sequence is TGTGCCAGCATTGCCCTTTCTGAGCAGTTCTTC.

This CDR3 reads CASSQGSGGRDEQFF. Here the CDR3 DNA reads TGTGCCAGCAGCCAAGGGTCGGGGGGGCGAGATGAGCAGTTCTTC. This sequence joins TRBV14 and TRBJ2-1; 8 nucleotides align to TRBD2. V lost 1 base to trimming and J lost 8 bases; unmatched junction nucleotides: 7. Germline CDR1 is SGHDN and CDR2 is FVKESK. The CDR3 contains 15 residues.

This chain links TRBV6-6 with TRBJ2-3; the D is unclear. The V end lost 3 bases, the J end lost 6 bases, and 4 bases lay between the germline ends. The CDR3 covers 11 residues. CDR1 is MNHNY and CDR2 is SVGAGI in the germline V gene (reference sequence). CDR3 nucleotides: TGTGCCAGCAGTTATGGGGATACGCAGTATTTT. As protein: CASSYGDTQYF.

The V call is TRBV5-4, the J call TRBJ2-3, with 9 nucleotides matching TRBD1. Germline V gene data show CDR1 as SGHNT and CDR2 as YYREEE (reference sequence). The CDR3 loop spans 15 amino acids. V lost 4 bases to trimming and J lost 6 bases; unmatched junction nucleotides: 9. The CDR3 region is CASSPQGALGDTQYF. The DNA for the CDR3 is TGTGCCAGCAGCCCACAGGGGGCATTAGGGGATACGCAGTATTTT. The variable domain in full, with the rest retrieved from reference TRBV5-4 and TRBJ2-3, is ETGVTQSPTHLIKTRGQQVTLRCSSQSGHNTVSWYQQALGQGPQFIFQYYREEENGRGNFPPRFSGLQFPNYSSELNVNALELDDSALYLCASSPQGALGDTQYFGPGTRLTVL.

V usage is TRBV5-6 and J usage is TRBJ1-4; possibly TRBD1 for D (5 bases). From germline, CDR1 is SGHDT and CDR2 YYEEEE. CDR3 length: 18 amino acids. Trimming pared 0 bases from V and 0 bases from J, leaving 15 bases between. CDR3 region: CASSLALRQTPTNEKLFF. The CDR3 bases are TGTGCCAGCAGCTTGGCCCTAAGACAGACGCCAACTAATGAAAAACTGTTTTTT.

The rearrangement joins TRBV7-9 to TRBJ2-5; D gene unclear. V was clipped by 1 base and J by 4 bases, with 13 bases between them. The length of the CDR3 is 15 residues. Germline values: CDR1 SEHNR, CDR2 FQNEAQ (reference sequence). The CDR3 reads CASSLGRGTTETQYF. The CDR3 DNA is TGTGCCAGCAGCTTAGGACGAGGAACGACAGAGACCCAGTACTTC.

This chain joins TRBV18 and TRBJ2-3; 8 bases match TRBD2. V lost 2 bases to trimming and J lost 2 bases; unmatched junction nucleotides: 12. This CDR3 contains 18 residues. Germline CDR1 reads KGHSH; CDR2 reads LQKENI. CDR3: CASSPFPSLGRDTDTQYF. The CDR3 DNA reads TGTGCCAGCTCACCATTCCCAAGTCTCGGGAGGGACACAGATACGCAGTATTTT.

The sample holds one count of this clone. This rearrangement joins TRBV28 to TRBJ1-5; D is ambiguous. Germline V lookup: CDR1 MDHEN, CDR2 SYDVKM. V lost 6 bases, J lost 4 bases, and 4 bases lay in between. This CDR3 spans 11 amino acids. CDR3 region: CASSLNQPQHF. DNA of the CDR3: TGTGCCAGCAGCCTTAATCAGCCCCAGCATTTT.

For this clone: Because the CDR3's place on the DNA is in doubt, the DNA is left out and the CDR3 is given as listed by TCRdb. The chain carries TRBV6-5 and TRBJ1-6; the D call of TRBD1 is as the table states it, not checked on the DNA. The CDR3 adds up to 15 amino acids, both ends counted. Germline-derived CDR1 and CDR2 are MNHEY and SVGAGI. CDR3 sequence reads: CASSYFGQGNSPLHF.

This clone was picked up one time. The chain's CDR3 is CASSLMGTGELFF. CDR3 nucleotide sequence: TGTGCCAGCAGTTTAATGGGGACCGGGGAGCTGTTTTTT. This rearrangement joins TRBV27 to TRBJ2-2; no firm D call. V lost 2 bases, J lost 5 bases, and 6 bases lay in between. Germline CDR1 and CDR2: MNHEY and SMNVEV (reference sequence). The CDR3 has 13 amino acids.

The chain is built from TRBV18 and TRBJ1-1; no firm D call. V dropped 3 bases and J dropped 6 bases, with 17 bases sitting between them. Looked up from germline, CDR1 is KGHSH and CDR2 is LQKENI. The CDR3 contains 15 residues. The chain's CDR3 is CASSPLGGLVPEAFF. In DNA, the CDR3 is TGTGCCAGCTCACCGCTTGGCGGTCTGGTCCCTGAAGCTTTCTTT.

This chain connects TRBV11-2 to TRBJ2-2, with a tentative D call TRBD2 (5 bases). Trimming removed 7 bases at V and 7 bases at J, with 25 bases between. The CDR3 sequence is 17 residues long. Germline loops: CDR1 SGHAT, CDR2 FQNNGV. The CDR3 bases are TGTGCCAGCAAGGCGATTTGGTGGAGGCCCTCCCTCGGGGAGCTGTTTTTT. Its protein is CASKAIWWRPSLGELFF.

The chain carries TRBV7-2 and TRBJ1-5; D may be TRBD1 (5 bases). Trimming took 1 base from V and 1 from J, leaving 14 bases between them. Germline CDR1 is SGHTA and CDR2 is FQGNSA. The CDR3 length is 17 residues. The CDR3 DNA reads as TGTGCCAGCAGCTTAGGGGGGAGGGCAGGGAGCAATCAGCCCCAGCATTTT. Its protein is CASSLGGRAGSNQPQHF.

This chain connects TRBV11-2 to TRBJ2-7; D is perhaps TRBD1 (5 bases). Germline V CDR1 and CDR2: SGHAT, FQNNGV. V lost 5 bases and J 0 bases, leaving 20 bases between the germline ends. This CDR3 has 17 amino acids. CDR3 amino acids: CASSPSDSLIFSYEQYF. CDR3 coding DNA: TGTGCCAGCAGCCCTTCAGACAGCTTGATTTTCTCCTACGAGCAGTACTTC.

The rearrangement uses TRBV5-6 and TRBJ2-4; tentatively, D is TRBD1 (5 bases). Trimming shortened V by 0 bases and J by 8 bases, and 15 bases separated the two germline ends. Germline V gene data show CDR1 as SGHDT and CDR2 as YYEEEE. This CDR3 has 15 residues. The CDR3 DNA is TGTGCCAGCAGCTTGGGGCAGGGCGTATCGGACATTCAGTACTTC. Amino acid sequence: CASSLGQGVSDIQYF. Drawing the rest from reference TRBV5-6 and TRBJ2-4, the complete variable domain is DAGVTQSPTHLIKTRGQQVTLRCSPKSGHDTVSWYQQALGQGPQFIFQYYEEEERQRGNFPDRFSGHQFPNYSSELNVNALLLGDSALYLCASSLGQGVSDIQYFGAGTRLSVL.

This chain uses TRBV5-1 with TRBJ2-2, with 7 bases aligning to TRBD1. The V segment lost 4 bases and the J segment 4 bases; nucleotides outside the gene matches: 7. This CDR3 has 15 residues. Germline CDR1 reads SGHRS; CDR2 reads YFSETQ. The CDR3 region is CASSPGTAGTGELFF. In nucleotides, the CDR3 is TGCGCCAGCAGCCCCGGGACAGCCGGCACCGGGGAGCTGTTTTTT.

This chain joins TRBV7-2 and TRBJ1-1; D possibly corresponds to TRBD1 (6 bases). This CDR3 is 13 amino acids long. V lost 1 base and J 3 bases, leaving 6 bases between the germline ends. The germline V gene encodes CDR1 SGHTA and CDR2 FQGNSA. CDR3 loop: CASSLEGDTEAFF. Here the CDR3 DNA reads TGTGCCAGCAGCTTAGAGGGGGACACTGAAGCTTTCTTT.